Following are 29 T cell receptor beta chains from one sample sequenced in a study of blood T cell repertoires in COVID-19. The method was immunoSEQ multiplex PCR; TCRdb's version includes in-frame clones alone and lacks a portion of them. This sample yields about 50,000 clones, of which roughly 76% are seen a single time; around 20% belongs to the top ten. Sequencing was performed on peripheral blood. The receptors stem from a man aged 50-60 years with active or convalescent COVID-19.

The chain couples TRBV7-9 to TRBJ2-3; D gene unclear. The CDR3 is made up of 14 amino acids. With 2 bases removed from V and 2 bases from J, the gap between germline ends came to 8 bases. CDR1 and CDR2 from the germline V gene are SEHNR and FQNEAQ (reference sequence). The chain's CDR3 is CASSLSSYTDTQYF. The CDR3 bases are TGTGCCAGCAGCTTATCGAGTTACACAGATACGCAGTATTTT.

There are a few counts of this clone. J is TRBJ2-5 and V is TRBV27, with 11 bases identical to TRBD2. This CDR3 region has 17 residues. Trimming removed 6 bases from V and 5 bases from J; junction bases left unmatched: 14. Germline CDR1 is MNHEY and CDR2 is SMNVEV (reference sequence). CDR3 region: CASRDPTSGVGGETQYF. In DNA, the CDR3 is TGTGCCAGCAGAGACCCGACTAGCGGGGTAGGAGGGGAGACCCAGTACTTC.

The V and J genes are TRBV18 and TRBJ2-3; D is unresolved. Germline CDR1 and CDR2: KGHSH and LQKENI. The CDR3 length is 11 residues. The V end was cut by 3 bases, the J end by 11 bases, with 9 bases between. CDR3 DNA sequence: TGTGCCAGCTCACCCCCTCTAATGCAGTATTTT. Translating it yields CASSPPLMQYF.

The chain employs TRBV7-2 and TRBJ1-1; D remains ambiguous. This CDR3 comprises 14 residues. Germline V gene data show CDR1 as SGHTA and CDR2 as FQGNSA. V was shortened by 5 bases and J by 5 bases, with 15 bases between the two germline ends. CDR3 sequence reads: CASSPSFAGTEAFF. In DNA form, the CDR3 reads TGTGCCAGCAGCCCTAGTTTTGCGGGAACTGAAGCTTTCTTT.

With respect to this clone: The limits of the CDR3 on the DNA are not certain, so only TCRdb's listed CDR3 is given. The chain recombines TRBV6-5 with TRBJ1-3. The CDR3 has 14 amino acids, counting both end residues. The germline CDR1 and CDR2 sequences are MNHEY and SVGAGI. CDR3 sequence: CASSSSSSGNTIYF.

Here the CDR3 DNA reads TGCGCCAGCAGTGAGAAAGCCGGGACAGTTTTCACTGAAGCTTTCTTT. This sequence encodes CASSEKAGTVFTEAFF. The rearrangement uses TRBV10-1 and TRBJ1-1, with 7 bases that match TRBD1. V dropped 2 bases and J dropped 4; count of bases not matched to a gene: 10. The CDR3 length is 16 residues. The germline CDR1 and CDR2 sequences are WNHNN and SYGVQD (reference sequence).

Here the CDR3 reads CASSPNSNQPQHF. The DNA for the CDR3 is TGTGCCAGCAGCCCAAATAGCAATCAGCCCCAGCATTTT. The V gene is TRBV7-2, the J gene TRBJ1-5; D not resolved. V lost 5 bases and J 0 bases, leaving 5 bases between the germline ends. In germline, CDR1 is SGHTA, CDR2 FQGNSA. The CDR3 runs 13 residues.

The rearrangement uses TRBV5-4 and TRBJ2-1, with a tentative D call TRBD2 (6 bases). Germline V gene sequence: CDR1 SGHNT, CDR2 YYREEE (reference sequence). The V end lost 0 bases, the J end lost 5 bases, and 15 bases lay between the germline ends. There are 16 residues in the CDR3. The CDR3 sequence is CASSLAMAGLNNEQFF. CDR3 nucleotides: TGTGCCAGCAGCTTGGCCATGGCGGGACTCAACAATGAGCAGTTCTTC.

The chain has TRBV23-1 and TRBJ2-3, with D possibly being TRBD1 (5 bases). TRBV23-1 is assigned to the ORF class and has an uncertain function. The germline V and J ends were trimmed by 4 bases and 11 bases, with 13 bases remaining between them. CDR3 size: 12 residues. CDR3 amino acids: CASSLRVKKQYF. CDR3 sequence (DNA): TGCGCCAGCAGTCTCAGGGTGAAAAAGCAGTATTTT.

This clone came up a few times. The chain carries TRBV12-3 or TRBV12-4 and TRBJ2-1, with a weak D call TRBD1 (6 bases). The CDR3 sequence is 12 residues long. V was pared by 4 bases and J by 7 bases, with 8 bases between. The CDR3 DNA is TGTGCCAGCAGTTCTCAGGGGAATGAGCAGTTCTTC. Protein sequence: CASSSQGNEQFF.

The chain employs TRBV9 and TRBJ2-1, with 10 nucleotides matching TRBD2. Germline assignment: CDR1 SGDLS and CDR2 YYNGEE. The CDR3 loop spans 18 amino acids. The J segment lost 0 bases and the V segment lost 2 bases, leaving 8 bases of the junction unmatched. For the CDR3, the DNA is TGTGCCAGCAGCGTGTTAGCGGGGGGAACACTCTCCTACAATGAGCAGTTCTTC. Protein: CASSVLAGGTLSYNEQFF.

This clone turned up a few times. The chain is built from TRBV7-3 and TRBJ2-3, with D tentatively TRBD1 (6 bases). The ends were cut back, 2 bases at V and 0 bases at J, with 12 bases in the middle. CDR1 and CDR2 (germline): SGHTA, FQGTGA. The CDR3 is 16 amino acids. The CDR3: CASSLYPGESTDTQYF. CDR3 nucleotides: TGTGCCAGCAGCTTATACCCAGGGGAGAGCACAGATACGCAGTATTTT.

The count of this clone is one. The genes are TRBV4-2 and TRBJ1-3; D is unresolved. Germline V CDR1 and CDR2: LGHNA, YNFKEQ. This CDR3 region has 16 residues. Trimming took 3 bases from V and 3 from J, leaving 15 bases between them. The CDR3 reads CASSQVLQAVGNTIYF. DNA for the CDR3: TGTGCCAGCAGCCAGGTTCTCCAGGCTGTTGGAAACACCATATATTTT.

The genes are TRBV12-5 and TRBJ2-2; D is possibly TRBD2 (5 bases). Trimming took 7 bases from V and 1 from J, leaving 10 bases between them. Germline V CDR1 and CDR2: LGHNT, FRNRAP. The CDR3 spans 14 residues. DNA of the CDR3: TGTGCTAGTGCGAGGGAACTGAACACCGGGGAGCTGTTTTTT. As protein: CASARELNTGELFF.

The chain joins TRBV9 to TRBJ2-7, with TRBD1 matching 11 bases. Trimming took 3 bases from V and 4 from J; bases not matched to a gene: 9. CDR3 length: 16 residues. The germline gives CDR1 SGDLS, CDR2 YYNGEE. CDR3 residues: CASSEGTGGFGYEQYF. The DNA of the CDR3 is TGTGCCAGCAGCGAGGGGACAGGGGGATTCGGGTACGAGCAGTACTTC.

The chain combines TRBV7-8 with TRBJ2-1; TRBD2 aligns across 12 bases. With V trimmed by 5 bases and J by 0 bases, 5 bases remained unmatched. The CDR3 runs 17 residues. Germline V CDR1 and CDR2: SGHVS, FQNEAQ. The CDR3 loop reads CASSILAGGSSYNEQFF. Written as DNA, the CDR3 is TGTGCCAGCAGCATTCTAGCGGGAGGGAGCTCCTACAATGAGCAGTTCTTC.

As regards this clone: Other DNA variants within this sample encode the same CDR3. The chain combines TRBV14 with TRBJ1-1; no definite D call. V was trimmed by 0 bases and J by 0 bases, leaving 2 bases between them. The CDR3 is 13 amino acids. The germline gives CDR1 SGHDN, CDR2 FVKESK. CDR3 sequence reads: CASSQDMNTEAFF. The CDR3 DNA reads TGTGCCAGCAGCCAAGATATGAACACTGAAGCTTTCTTT.

This clone was found once. The chain links TRBV6-6 to TRBJ1-2; D is ambiguous. The V gene's germline CDR1 is MNHNY and CDR2 SVGAGI (reference sequence). CDR3 length equals 12 residues. The V end lost 10 bases, the J end lost 7 bases, and 16 bases lay between the germline ends. The CDR3 region has the DNA TGTGCCAACCTTGGAGTTGGATTTGGCTACACCTTC. Translated: CANLGVGFGYTF.

This clone appeared once. The V call is TRBV5-1, the J call TRBJ2-2, with a weak D call TRBD1 (5 bases). Per germline, CDR1 SGHRS and CDR2 YFSETQ. V lost 2 bases and J lost 3, with 5 bases in between. CDR3 size: 13 residues. CDR3 residues: CASSLGDTGELFF. The CDR3 DNA follows: TGCGCCAGCAGCTTAGGGGACACCGGGGAGCTGTTTTTT.

V is TRBV5-1 and J is TRBJ2-2; tentative D call: TRBD1 (5 bases). Between the trimmed V and J ends, which lost 2 bases and 3 bases, there was a span of 14 bases. The germline V gene encodes CDR1 SGHRS and CDR2 YFSETQ. CDR3 size: 16 residues. The CDR3 loop is CASSFTGREDTGELFF. As DNA, the CDR3 is TGCGCCAGCAGCTTCACTGGCAGGGAAGACACCGGGGAGCTGTTTTTT.

The V gene is TRBV11-2, the J gene TRBJ2-7; 7 positions agree with TRBD2. The junction had 5 bases not matched to a gene; V was cut back by 3 bases and J by 3 bases. This CDR3 spans 14 amino acids. CDR1 and CDR2 (germline): SGHAT, FQNNGV. The CDR3 region is CASSFRGGSYEQYF. CDR3 DNA: TGTGCCAGCAGCTTTAGGGGCGGGAGCTACGAGCAGTACTTC. Supplemented by reference TRBV11-2 and TRBJ2-7, the full variable domain reads EAGVAQSPRYKIIEKRQSVAFWCNPISGHATLYWYQQILGQGPKLLIQFQNNGVVDDSQLPKDRFSAERLKGVDSTLKIQPAKLEDSAVYLCASSFRGGSYEQYFGPGTRLTVT.

The CDR3 protein is CASSTGTGGQADTQYF. The CDR3, as DNA: TGTGCCAGCAGCACCGGGACAGGGGGCCAGGCAGATACGCAGTATTTT. The chain combines TRBV7-9 with TRBJ2-3; 12 nucleotides agree with TRBD1. CDR3 size: 16 residues. The junction had 7 bases not matched to a gene; V was cut back by 5 bases and J by 4 bases. CDR1 SEHNR and CDR2 FQNEAQ come from the germline V gene (reference sequence). The complete variable domain, with remaining parts taken from reference TRBV7-9 and TRBJ2-3, reads DTGVSQNPRHKITKRGQNVTFRCDPISEHNRLYWYRQTLGQGPEFLTYFQNEAQLEKSRLLSDRFSAERPKGSFSTLEIQRTEQGDSAMYLCASSTGTGGQADTQYFGPGTRLTVL.

The chain carries TRBV5-5 and TRBJ2-3; TRBD2 matches at 13 bases. This CDR3 comprises 16 residues. Germline V CDR1 and CDR2: SGHKS, YYEKEE (reference sequence). Trimming cost V 4 bases and J 5 bases; bases outside gene matches: 7. CDR3 sequence (DNA): TGTGCCAGCAGCGGGCAGGGACTAGCGGGAATAGATACGCAGTATTTT. Its protein product is CASSGQGLAGIDTQYF.

The chain has TRBV5-1 and TRBJ2-7, with D possibly matching TRBD2 (6 bases). The CDR3 is 14 amino acids. The ends were cut back, 0 bases at V and 1 base at J, with 8 bases in the middle. Germline CDR1 and CDR2: SGHRS and YFSETQ. DNA of the CDR3: TGCGCCAGCAGCTTGGTGGGGGGTTCCTACGAGCAGTACTTC. It codes for CASSLVGGSYEQYF. Drawing the rest from reference TRBV5-1 and TRBJ2-7, the complete variable domain is KAGVTQTPRYLIKTRGQQVTLSCSPISGHRSVSWYQQTPGQGLQFLFEYFSETQRNKGNFPGRFSGRQFSNSRSEMNVSTLELGDSALYLCASSLVGGSYEQYFGPGTRLTVT.

This chain links TRBV11-2 with TRBJ2-3; the D is unclear. Trimming left V 8 bases short and J 0 bases short, with 6 bases between. Germline CDR1 SGHAT, CDR2 FQNNGV. This CDR3 has 12 residues. CDR3 amino acids: CASGKSTDTQYF. CDR3 nucleotides: TGTGCCAGCGGCAAGAGCACAGATACGCAGTATTTT. The full variable domain, rest sourced from reference TRBV11-2 and TRBJ2-3, is EAGVAQSPRYKIIEKRQSVAFWCNPISGHATLYWYQQILGQGPKLLIQFQNNGVVDDSQLPKDRFSAERLKGVDSTLKIQPAKLEDSAVYLCASGKSTDTQYFGPGTRLTVL.

The chain carries TRBV10-1 and TRBJ2-1, with 9 bases lining up with TRBD2. With 0 bases clipped from V and 10 bases from J, the junction kept 13 bases outside the gene matches. Germline-derived CDR1 and CDR2 are WNHNN and SYGVQD (reference sequence). This CDR3 has 17 amino acids. The CDR3 coding sequence is TGCGCCAGCAGTGAGTCGAGTGGCGGGAGGGCCATCAGCGAGCAGTTCTTC. The encoded protein is CASSESSGGRAISEQFF.

This chain joins TRBV11-2 and TRBJ2-7, with D maybe TRBD1 (6 bases). The V end lost 4 bases, the J end lost 6 bases, and 13 bases lay between the germline ends. Germline-derived CDR1 and CDR2 are SGHAT and FQNNGV. The CDR3 sequence is 13 residues long. The CDR3 is CASSSIPGAEQYF. DNA for the CDR3: TGTGCCAGCAGCTCGATACCAGGGGCCGAGCAGTACTTC.

The chain links TRBV5-1 to TRBJ2-3; D is perhaps TRBD1 (7 bases). Germline CDR1 SGHRS, CDR2 YFSETQ. The V end was cut by 1 base, the J end by 5 bases, with 14 bases between. This CDR3 region has 15 residues. The chain's CDR3 is CASSLPRGDIDTQYF. The CDR3 region has the DNA TGCGCCAGCAGCTTGCCCAGGGGGGATATAGATACGCAGTATTTT. Full variable domain (rest looked up from reference TRBV5-1 and TRBJ2-3): KAGVTQTPRYLIKTRGQQVTLSCSPISGHRSVSWYQQTPGQGLQFLFEYFSETQRNKGNFPGRFSGRQFSNSRSEMNVSTLELGDSALYLCASSLPRGDIDTQYFGPGTRLTVL.

V usage is TRBV2 and J usage is TRBJ1-5; D gene uncertain. CDR1 is SNHLY, CDR2 FYNNEI, per germline. Between the trimmed V and J ends, which lost 0 bases and 5 bases, there was a span of 8 bases. This CDR3 has 14 amino acids. CDR3 sequence (DNA): TGTGCCAGCAGTGAAGCACTAGTATATCAGCCCCAGCATTTT. It codes for CASSEALVYQPQHF.